The 26 T cell receptor beta chains below all came from one sample that was sequenced in a study of blood T cell repertoires in COVID-19. The assay was immunoSEQ multiplex PCR, and TCRdb's table has in-frame clones only and misses some. The sample has 100,000 to 120,000 clones; roughly 87% are singletons. Sequencing used peripheral blood. The receptor source for this set is a human donor in a cohort sampled during active COVID-19.

The chain recombines TRBV19 with TRBJ2-1, with 11 nucleotides matching TRBD1. The CDR3 is 15 amino acids. Trimming took 5 bases from V and 0 from J; bases not matched to a gene: 0. Germline CDR1 LNHDA, CDR2 SQIVND (reference sequence). CDR3 coding DNA: TGTGCCAGTAGTGGACAGGGGGCCTCCTACAATGAGCAGTTCTTC. Its translation is CASSGQGASYNEQFF. Supplemented by reference TRBV19 and TRBJ2-1, the full variable domain reads DGGITQSPKYLFRKEGQNVTLSCEQNLNHDAMYWYRQDPGQGLRLIYYSQIVNDFQKGDIAEGYSVSREKKESFPLTVTSAQKNPTAFYLCASSGQGASYNEQFFGPGTRLTVL.

The CDR3 sequence is CASSSRGLFVDGYTF. The CDR3 DNA is TGCGCCAGCAGCTCCCGCGGATTATTCGTCGATGGCTACACCTTC. The chain recombines TRBV5-1 with TRBJ1-2, with no clear D. Trimming removed 3 bases from V and 6 bases from J, with 18 bases in between. Germline CDR1 is SGHRS and CDR2 is YFSETQ. CDR3 size: 15 residues.

The DNA of the CDR3 is TGTGCCAGCAGCCAAGGAAGGACAGGGGACAATGAGCAGTTCTTC. Its protein product is CASSQGRTGDNEQFF. The J gene is TRBJ2-1, the V gene TRBV14, with 9 bases aligning to TRBD1. Losses at the gene ends were 1 base for V and 5 bases for J; bases not matched to a gene: 3. CDR3 size: 15 residues. Per germline, CDR1 SGHDN and CDR2 FVKESK.

The chain carries TRBV9 and TRBJ2-7; possibly TRBD2 for D (7 bases). This CDR3 is 15 amino acids long. Deletions cut 0 bases from V and 0 bases from J, with 10 bases between. Germline loops: CDR1 SGDLS, CDR2 YYNGEE. CDR3 sequence (DNA): TGTGCCAGCAGCGTAGCGGGGGGCCTCTCCTACGAGCAGTACTTC. Translated: CASSVAGGLSYEQYF. Variable domain in full (rest from reference TRBV9 and TRBJ2-7): DSGVTQTPKHLITATGQRVTLRCSPRSGDLSVYWYQQSLDQGLQFLIQYYNGEERAKGNILERFSAQQFPDLHSELNLSSLELGDSALYFCASSVAGGLSYEQYFGPGTRLTVT.

The V call is TRBV28, the J call TRBJ2-7; D is undetermined. Trimming took off 6 bases at V and 3 bases at J, with 9 bases between the two ends. Germline CDR1 reads MDHEN; CDR2 reads SYDVKM. This CDR3 is 12 amino acids long. The CDR3 DNA sequence: TGTGCCAGCAGGGGCTTATTCTACGAGCAGTACTTC. Translated: CASRGLFYEQYF. Drawing the rest from reference TRBV28 and TRBJ2-7, the complete variable domain is DVKVTQSSRYLVKRTGEKVFLECVQDMDHENMFWYRQDPGLGLRLIYFSYDVKMKEKGDIPEGYSVSREKKERFSLILESASTNQTSMYLCASRGLFYEQYFGPGTRLTVT.

Points on this clone: A read error may account for a junction end that differs from germline. The chain carries TRBV27 and TRBJ1-1; D perhaps matches TRBD1 (6 bases). The CDR3 has 17 amino acids. Germline CDR1 MNHEY, CDR2 SMNVEV (reference sequence). The CDR3 reads CASSLSRGGGVKTEAFF. The CDR3 DNA follows: TGTGCCAGCAGTTTATCGAGGGGGGGTGGAGTGAAGACTGAAGCTTTCTTT.

This clone came up once. The chain uses TRBV19 and TRBJ1-4, with D unclear. Trimming left V 3 bases short and J 5 bases short, with 16 bases between. Looked up from germline, CDR1 is LNHDA and CDR2 is SQIVND (reference sequence). CDR3 length: 16 amino acids. The CDR3 here is CASSITGSIWNEKLFF. CDR3 nucleotide sequence: TGTGCCAGTAGTATCACGGGATCCATATGGAATGAAAAACTGTTTTTT. Supplemented by reference TRBV19 and TRBJ1-4, the full variable domain reads DGGITQSPKYLFRKEGQNVTLSCEQNLNHDAMYWYRQDPGQGLRLIYYSQIVNDFQKGDIAEGYSVSREKKESFPLTVTSAQKNPTAFYLCASSITGSIWNEKLFFGSGTQLSVL.

The chain links TRBV29-1 to TRBJ2-3; a weak D match, TRBD2 (5 bases). Trimming removed 4 bases from V and 6 bases from J, with 14 bases in between. This CDR3 spans 13 amino acids. CDR1 is SQVTM and CDR2 is ANQGSEA in the germline V gene. CDR3 in DNA: TGCAGCGTTGCCGGAGGTTTTCAGGATACGCAGTATTTT. Translating gives CSVAGGFQDTQYF.

The chain links TRBV5-4 to TRBJ1-3; 7 positions agree with TRBD1. This CDR3 comprises 14 residues. Germline loops: CDR1 SGHNT, CDR2 YYREEE (reference sequence). The trim removed 6 bases at V and 4 bases at J, leaving 7 bases unmatched. The CDR3 here is CASTRTGAGNTIYF. CDR3 nucleotide sequence: TGTGCCAGCACCCGGACAGGAGCAGGAAACACCATATATTTT.

The V gene is TRBV9, the J gene TRBJ2-1, with 7 nucleotides matching TRBD2. There are 15 residues in the CDR3. Germline loops: CDR1 SGDLS, CDR2 YYNGEE. Germline trimming cut 0 bases from V and 3 bases from J; bases unmatched to any gene: 3. CDR3 bases: TGTGCCAGCAGCGTAGGAACTAGCGACTACAATGAGCAGTTCTTC. Its protein is CASSVGTSDYNEQFF.

This chain connects TRBV6-2 or TRBV6-3 to TRBJ1-4; 8 bases fit TRBD1. The CDR3 contains 16 residues. The germline V gene encodes CDR1 MNHEY and CDR2 SVGEGT. The junction had 8 bases not matched to a gene; V was cut back by 0 bases and J by 8 bases. This CDR3 is CASSYSATGVREKLFF. CDR3 sequence (DNA): TGTGCCAGCAGTTACTCGGCGACAGGGGTTCGAGAAAAACTGTTTTTT.

The chain uses TRBV13 and TRBJ1-2; D perhaps matches TRBD1 (5 bases). The CDR3 has 13 residues. With 2 bases removed from V and 3 bases from J, the gap between germline ends came to 7 bases. Germline CDR1 PRHDT, CDR2 FYEKMQ (reference sequence). In nucleotides, the CDR3 is TGTGCCAGCAGCTTACGGGGGGACTATGGCTACACCTTC. It encodes CASSLRGDYGYTF.

This chain connects TRBV6-5 to TRBJ2-3; 7 positions match TRBD1. After removal of 2 bases from V and 2 bases from J, the junction contained 1 base not matched to a gene. The CDR3 spans 14 residues. The germline gives CDR1 MNHEY, CDR2 SVGAGI. CDR3 region: CASSYDRDTDTQYF. The CDR3 coding sequence is TGTGCCAGCAGTTACGACAGGGACACAGATACGCAGTATTTT.

This clone was counted a single time. The chain recombines TRBV7-9 with TRBJ2-1, with 7 nucleotides matching TRBD2. The V and J ends lost 5 bases and 5 bases, in that order; junction bases with no gene match: 12. The germline CDR1 and CDR2 sequences are SEHNR and FQNEAQ (reference sequence). This CDR3 region has 16 residues. The CDR3 DNA is TGTGCCAGCAGCCCAACTAGCGTTTATGGTGACAATGAGCAGTTCTTC. This codes for CASSPTSVYGDNEQFF.

CDR3 bases: TGCGCCAGCAGCTATAGCGGGAGGGCCGGAGATACGCAGTATTTT. Protein product: CASSYSGRAGDTQYF. This chain uses TRBV4-3 with TRBJ2-3; TRBD2 aligns across 11 bases. The CDR3 consists of 15 residues. V trimming: 5 bases; J trimming: 5 bases; junction bases outside the gene matches: 6. Germline V gene lookup returns CDR1 LGHNA and CDR2 YSLEER.

The chain couples TRBV28 to TRBJ2-7; maybe TRBD1 (6 bases). The germline CDR1 and CDR2 sequences are MDHEN and SYDVKM. The germline V and J ends were trimmed by 5 bases and 4 bases, with 9 bases remaining between them. CDR3 length: 12 residues. In DNA, the CDR3 is TGTGCCAGCAGTCGTCAGGGGTACGAGCAGTACTTC. Translation: CASSRQGYEQYF.

This sequence joins TRBV7-3 and TRBJ1-4, with D unresolved. This CDR3 contains 12 residues. From germline, CDR1 is SGHTA and CDR2 FQGTGA. V was pared by 5 bases and J by 5 bases, with 6 bases between. The CDR3 DNA sequence: TGTGCCAGCAGCCTCCTAAATGAAAAACTGTTTTTT. This encodes CASSLLNEKLFF.

The chain is built from TRBV3-1 (or the pseudogene TRBV3-2) and TRBJ1-2; 7 bases line up with TRBD1. V gave up 1 base and J gave up 5 bases; unmatched junction bases: 7. This CDR3 contains 15 residues. Germline V gives CDR1 LGHDT, CDR2 YNNKEL (reference sequence). The CDR3 loop reads CASSQASGGIYGYTF. The CDR3 nucleotides are TGTGCCAGCAGCCAAGCGTCAGGGGGTATTTATGGCTACACCTTC.

The rearrangement joins TRBV9 to TRBJ1-6; D is ambiguous. Trimming removed 3 bases from V and 6 bases from J, with 4 bases in between. The CDR3 has 12 residues. Germline assignment: CDR1 SGDLS and CDR2 YYNGEE. This CDR3 is CASSDFNSPLHF. The CDR3, as DNA: TGTGCCAGCAGCGACTTTAATTCACCCCTCCACTTT. The entire variable domain, with the rest obtained from reference TRBV9 and TRBJ1-6, is as follows: DSGVTQTPKHLITATGQRVTLRCSPRSGDLSVYWYQQSLDQGLQFLIQYYNGEERAKGNILERFSAQQFPDLHSELNLSSLELGDSALYFCASSDFNSPLHFGNGTRLTVT.

V usage is TRBV28 and J usage is TRBJ1-5, with 7 positions matching TRBD1. CDR3 length: 15 amino acids. Trimming took 2 bases from V and 4 from J; bases not matched to a gene: 5. CDR1 is MDHEN and CDR2 is SYDVKM in the germline V gene. As DNA, the CDR3 is TGTGCCAGCAGTTTAAAGGGGGCGTGGAATCAGCCCCAGCATTTT. This sequence encodes CASSLKGAWNQPQHF.

The rearrangement uses TRBV6-2 or TRBV6-3 and TRBJ2-3; 8 bases map to TRBD2. The V segment lost 4 bases and the J segment 3 bases; nucleotides outside the gene matches: 9. The V gene's germline CDR1 is MNHEY and CDR2 SVGEGT. The CDR3 has 16 amino acids. The CDR3 DNA follows: TGTGCCAGCAGTTTTAGGTTCAGCGGGAGAACAGATACGCAGTATTTT. Translating gives CASSFRFSGRTDTQYF.

This rearrangement joins TRBV6-6 to TRBJ1-6; 10 positions agree with TRBD1. Germline CDR1 MNHNY, CDR2 SVGAGI (reference sequence). The CDR3 spans 15 residues. The ends lost 7 bases at V and 9 bases at J; junction bases unmatched: 9. The CDR3 DNA reads TGTGCCAGCACCCTCCTCAGGGACAGGGGTTCACCCCTCCACTTT. Its protein is CASTLLRDRGSPLHF.

The chain employs TRBV4-1 and TRBJ2-5; D perhaps matches TRBD2 (5 bases). The V and J ends lost 0 bases and 10 bases respectively, with 21 bases between them. CDR3 length: 16 amino acids. CDR1 MGHRA and CDR2 YSYEKL come from the germline V gene. The CDR3 spells CASSQDPGLTVGDQYF. The CDR3 region has the DNA TGCGCCAGCAGCCAAGATCCCGGACTTACGGTAGGAGACCAGTACTTC.

The chain is built from TRBV3-1 (or the pseudogene TRBV3-2) and TRBJ1-3; the D is unclear. CDR1 LGHDT and CDR2 YNNKEL come from the germline V gene (reference sequence). The CDR3 is 15 residues long. V shed 0 bases and J shed 9 bases, with 15 bases lying between them. CDR3 sequence (DNA): TGTGCCAGCAGCCAAGAAGACCAGGCGTGGATCACCATATATTTT. Protein product: CASSQEDQAWITIYF.

The rearrangement uses TRBV5-1 and TRBJ2-7; 8 positions agree with TRBD1. V lost 4 bases and J lost 2; bases outside the gene matches: 8. This CDR3 region has 15 residues. Germline values: CDR1 SGHRS, CDR2 YFSETQ. This CDR3 is CASSPGQGFPYEQYF. The CDR3 DNA follows: TGCGCCAGCAGCCCAGGACAGGGCTTCCCCTACGAGCAGTACTTC.

The chain uses TRBV5-5 and TRBJ2-1; 10 bases match TRBD1. Per germline, CDR1 SGHKS and CDR2 YYEKEE (reference sequence). This CDR3 is 13 amino acids long. V lost 4 bases and J lost 6; bases outside the gene matches: 1. CDR3 residues: CASSRTGGNEQFF. For the CDR3, the DNA is TGTGCCAGCAGCCGGACAGGGGGCAATGAGCAGTTCTTC.